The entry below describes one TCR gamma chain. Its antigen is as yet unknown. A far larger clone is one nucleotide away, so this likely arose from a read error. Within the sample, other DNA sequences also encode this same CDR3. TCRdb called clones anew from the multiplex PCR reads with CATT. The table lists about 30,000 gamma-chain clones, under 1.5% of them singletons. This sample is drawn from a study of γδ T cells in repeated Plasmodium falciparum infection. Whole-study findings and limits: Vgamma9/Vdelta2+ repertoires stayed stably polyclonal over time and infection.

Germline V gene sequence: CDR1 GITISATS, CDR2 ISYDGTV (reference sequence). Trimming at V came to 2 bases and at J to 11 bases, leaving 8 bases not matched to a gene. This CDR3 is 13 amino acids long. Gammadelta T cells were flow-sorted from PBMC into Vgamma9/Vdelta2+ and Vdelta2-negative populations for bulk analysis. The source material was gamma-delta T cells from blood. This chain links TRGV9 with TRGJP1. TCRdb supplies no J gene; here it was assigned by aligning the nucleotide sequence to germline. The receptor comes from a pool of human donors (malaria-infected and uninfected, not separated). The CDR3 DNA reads TGTGCCTTGTGGGAGGGCCCAGGGTGGTTCAAGATATTT. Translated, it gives CALWEGPGWFKIF.